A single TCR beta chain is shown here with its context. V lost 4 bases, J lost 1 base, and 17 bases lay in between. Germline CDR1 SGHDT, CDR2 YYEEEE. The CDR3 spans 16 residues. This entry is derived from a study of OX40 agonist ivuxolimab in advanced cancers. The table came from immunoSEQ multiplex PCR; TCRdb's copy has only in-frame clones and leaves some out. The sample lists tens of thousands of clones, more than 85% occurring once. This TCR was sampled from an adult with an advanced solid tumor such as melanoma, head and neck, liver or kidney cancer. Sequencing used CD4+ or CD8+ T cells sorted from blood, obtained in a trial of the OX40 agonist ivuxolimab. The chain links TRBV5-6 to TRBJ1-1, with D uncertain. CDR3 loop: CASSPPNIRGNTEAFF. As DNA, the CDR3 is TGTGCCAGCAGCCCTCCCAATATCAGAGGGAACACTGAAGCTTTCTTT.